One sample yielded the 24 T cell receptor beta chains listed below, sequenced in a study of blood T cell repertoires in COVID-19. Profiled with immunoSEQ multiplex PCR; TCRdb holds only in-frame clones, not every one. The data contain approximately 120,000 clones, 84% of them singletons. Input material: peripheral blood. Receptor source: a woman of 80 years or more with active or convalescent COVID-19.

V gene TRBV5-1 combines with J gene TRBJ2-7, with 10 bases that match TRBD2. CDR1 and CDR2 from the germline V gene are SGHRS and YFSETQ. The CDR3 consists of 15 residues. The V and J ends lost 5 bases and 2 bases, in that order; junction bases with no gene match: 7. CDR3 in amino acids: CASRAGGTRPYEQYF. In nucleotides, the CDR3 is TGCGCCAGCAGAGCGGGAGGGACCAGGCCCTACGAGCAGTACTTC.

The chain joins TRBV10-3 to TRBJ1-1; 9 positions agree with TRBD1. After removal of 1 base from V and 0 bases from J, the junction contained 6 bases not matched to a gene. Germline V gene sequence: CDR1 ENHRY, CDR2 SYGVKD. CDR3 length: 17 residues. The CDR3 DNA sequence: TGTGCCATCAGTGAGTGGGGGACAGGGTGGGTGAACACTGAAGCTTTCTTT. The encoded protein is CAISEWGTGWVNTEAFF.

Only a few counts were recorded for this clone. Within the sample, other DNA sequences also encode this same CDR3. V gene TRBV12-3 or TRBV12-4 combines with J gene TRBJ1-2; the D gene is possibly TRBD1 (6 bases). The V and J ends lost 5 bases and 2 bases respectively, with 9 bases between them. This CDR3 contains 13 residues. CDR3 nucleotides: TGTGCCAGCAGTAGGGACACGAACTATGGCTACACCTTC. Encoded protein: CASSRDTNYGYTF.

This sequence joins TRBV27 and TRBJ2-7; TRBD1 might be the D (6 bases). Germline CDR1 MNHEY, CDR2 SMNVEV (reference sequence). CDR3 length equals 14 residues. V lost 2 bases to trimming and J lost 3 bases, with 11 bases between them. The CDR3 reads CASSLGGHHYEQYF. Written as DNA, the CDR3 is TGTGCCAGCAGTTTAGGGGGACACCACTACGAGCAGTACTTC.

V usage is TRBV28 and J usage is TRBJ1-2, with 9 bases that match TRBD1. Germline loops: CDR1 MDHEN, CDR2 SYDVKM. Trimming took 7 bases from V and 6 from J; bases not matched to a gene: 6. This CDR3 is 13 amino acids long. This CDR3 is CASNEGTGNGYTF. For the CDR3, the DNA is TGTGCCAGCAACGAGGGGACAGGGAATGGCTACACCTTC.

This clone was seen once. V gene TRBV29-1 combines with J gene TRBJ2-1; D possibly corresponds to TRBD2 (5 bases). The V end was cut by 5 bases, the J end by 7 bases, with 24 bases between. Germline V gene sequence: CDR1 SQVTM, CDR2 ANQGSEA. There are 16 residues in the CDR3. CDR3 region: CSVPRDYVLATNEQFF. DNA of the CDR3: TGCAGCGTTCCGCGAGACTACGTTCTGGCGACGAATGAGCAGTTCTTC.

CDR3 residues: CASSVVGLAGAGTDTQYF. The CDR3 bases are TGTGCCAGCAGCGTAGTGGGACTAGCGGGAGCGGGGACAGATACGCAGTATTTT. The rearrangement joins TRBV9 to TRBJ2-3; 14 nucleotides line up with TRBD2. The V segment lost 0 bases and the J segment 3 bases; nucleotides outside the gene matches: 6. From germline, CDR1 is SGDLS and CDR2 YYNGEE. The CDR3 totals 18 residues. Combining the CDR3 with reference TRBV9 and TRBJ2-3 gives the whole variable domain DSGVTQTPKHLITATGQRVTLRCSPRSGDLSVYWYQQSLDQGLQFLIQYYNGEERAKGNILERFSAQQFPDLHSELNLSSLELGDSALYFCASSVVGLAGAGTDTQYFGPGTRLTVL.

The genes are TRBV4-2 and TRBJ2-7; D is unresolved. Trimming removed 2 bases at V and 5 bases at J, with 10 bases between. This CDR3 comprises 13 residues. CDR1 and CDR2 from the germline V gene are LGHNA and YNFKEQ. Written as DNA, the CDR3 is TGTGCCAGCAGCCAACAAACTACGAACGAGCAGTACTTC. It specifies CASSQQTTNEQYF.

The CDR3 sequence: CASSLASRGRETQYF. CDR3 nucleotides: TGTGCCAGCAGCTTAGCCTCCAGGGGGAGGGAGACCCAGTACTTC. This chain uses TRBV7-9 with TRBJ2-5, with TRBD1 as a possible D gene (7 bases). This CDR3 contains 15 residues. V dropped 0 bases and J dropped 5 bases, with 13 bases sitting between them. In germline, CDR1 is SEHNR, CDR2 FQNEAQ (reference sequence).

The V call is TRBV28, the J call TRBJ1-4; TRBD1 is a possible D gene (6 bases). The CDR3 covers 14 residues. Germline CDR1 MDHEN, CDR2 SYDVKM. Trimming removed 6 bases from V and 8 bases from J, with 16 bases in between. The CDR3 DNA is TGTGCCAGCAGGTCAGGGGCCCAGGGGGAAAAACTGTTTTTT. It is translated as CASRSGAQGEKLFF.

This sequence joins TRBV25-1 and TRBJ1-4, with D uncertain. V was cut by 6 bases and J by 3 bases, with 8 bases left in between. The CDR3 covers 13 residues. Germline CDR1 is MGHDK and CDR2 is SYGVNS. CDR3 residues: CASSRSPNEKLFF. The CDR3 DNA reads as TGTGCCAGCAGCAGGTCTCCTAATGAAAAACTGTTTTTT.

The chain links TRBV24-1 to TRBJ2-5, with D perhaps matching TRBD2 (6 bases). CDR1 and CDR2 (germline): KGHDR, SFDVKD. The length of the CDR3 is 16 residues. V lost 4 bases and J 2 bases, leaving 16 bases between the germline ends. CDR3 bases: TGTGCCACCAGTGAACTTATTACTAGCAGTCAAGAGACCCAGTACTTC. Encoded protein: CATSELITSSQETQYF.

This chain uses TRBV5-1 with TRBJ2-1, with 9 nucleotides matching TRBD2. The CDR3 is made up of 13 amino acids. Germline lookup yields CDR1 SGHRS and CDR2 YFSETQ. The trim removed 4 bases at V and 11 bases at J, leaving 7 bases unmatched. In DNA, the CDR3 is TGCGCCAGCAGCCCGACTAGCGGCCAGAAGCAGTTCTTC. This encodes CASSPTSGQKQFF.

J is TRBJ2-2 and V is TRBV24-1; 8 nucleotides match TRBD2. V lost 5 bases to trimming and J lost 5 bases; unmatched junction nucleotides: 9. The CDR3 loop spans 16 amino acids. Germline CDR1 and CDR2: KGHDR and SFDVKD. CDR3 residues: CATSVASGSGTGELFF. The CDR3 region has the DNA TGTGCCACCAGTGTCGCCAGCGGGAGTGGGACCGGGGAGCTGTTTTTT.

The CDR3 region is CASSRPGQGWNEQFF. The CDR3 nucleotides are TGTGCCAGCTCACGCCCGGGACAGGGATGGAATGAGCAGTTCTTC. V usage is TRBV18 and J usage is TRBJ2-1, with 9 nucleotides matching TRBD1. The CDR3 contains 15 residues. Per germline, CDR1 KGHSH and CDR2 LQKENI. Trimming took 4 bases from V and 7 from J; bases not matched to a gene: 8.

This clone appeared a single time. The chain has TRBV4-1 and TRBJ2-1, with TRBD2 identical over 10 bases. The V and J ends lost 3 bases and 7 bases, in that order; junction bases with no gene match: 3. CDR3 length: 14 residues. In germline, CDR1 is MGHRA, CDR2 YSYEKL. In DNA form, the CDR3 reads TGCGCCAGCAGCCAGCCAGCGGGAGGGAATGAGCAGTTCTTC. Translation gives CASSQPAGGNEQFF.

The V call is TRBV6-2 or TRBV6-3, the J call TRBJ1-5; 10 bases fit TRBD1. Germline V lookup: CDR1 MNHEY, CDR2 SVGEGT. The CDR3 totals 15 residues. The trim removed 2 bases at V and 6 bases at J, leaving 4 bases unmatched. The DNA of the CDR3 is TGTGCCAGCAGTTACGTGACAGGGGGCGGTCAGCCCCAGCATTTT. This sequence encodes CASSYVTGGGQPQHF.

CDR3 sequence reads: CSVCLGREANEQFF. CDR3 nucleotides: TGCAGCGTCTGTCTAGGAAGAGAAGCCAATGAGCAGTTCTTC. The chain has TRBV29-1 and TRBJ2-1; D uncertain. Germline CDR1 SQVTM, CDR2 ANQGSEA. CDR3 size: 14 residues. The germline V and J ends were trimmed by 6 bases and 6 bases, with 18 bases remaining between them.

This chain's CDR3 is CATGGRGREQPQHF. The CDR3 DNA is TGTGCCACCGGTGGCAGGGGGCGCGAGCAGCCCCAGCATTTT. The J gene is TRBJ1-5, the V gene TRBV24-1; TRBD1 agrees at 8 bases. Germline CDR1 KGHDR, CDR2 SFDVKD. The CDR3 is made up of 14 amino acids. The ends lost 9 bases at V and 7 bases at J; junction bases unmatched: 10.

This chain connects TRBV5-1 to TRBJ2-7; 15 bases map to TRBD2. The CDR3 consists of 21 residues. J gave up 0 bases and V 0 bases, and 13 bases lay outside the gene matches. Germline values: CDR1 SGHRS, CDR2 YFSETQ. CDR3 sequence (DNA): TGCGCCAGCAGCTTGGTGAAACCAGGACTAGCGGGAGGGCCAGGCTCCTACGAGCAGTACTTC. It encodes CASSLVKPGLAGGPGSYEQYF.

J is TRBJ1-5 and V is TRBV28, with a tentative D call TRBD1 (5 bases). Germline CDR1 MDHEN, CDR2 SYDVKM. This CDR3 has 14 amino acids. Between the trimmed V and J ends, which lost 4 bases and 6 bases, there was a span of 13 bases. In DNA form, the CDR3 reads TGTGCCAGCAGTTCCGGGGGTTCAGGTCAGCCCCAGCATTTT. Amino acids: CASSSGGSGQPQHF.

The CDR3 loop is CASSEQGATETQYF. CDR3 nucleotide sequence: TGTGCCAGCAGTGAACAGGGGGCTACGGAGACCCAGTACTTC. The chain has TRBV2 and TRBJ2-7; TRBD1 matches 8 bases. The DNA end lines up better with TRBJ2-5; the J call may be wrong. The CDR3 runs 14 residues. Germline CDR1 is SNHLY and CDR2 is FYNNEI.

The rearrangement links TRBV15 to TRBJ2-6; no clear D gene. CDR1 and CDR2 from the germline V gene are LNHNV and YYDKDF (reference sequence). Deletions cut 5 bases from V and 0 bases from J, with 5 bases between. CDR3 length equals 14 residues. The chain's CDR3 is CATSADSGANVLTF. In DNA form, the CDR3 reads TGTGCCACCAGCGCGGACTCTGGGGCCAACGTCCTGACTTTC.

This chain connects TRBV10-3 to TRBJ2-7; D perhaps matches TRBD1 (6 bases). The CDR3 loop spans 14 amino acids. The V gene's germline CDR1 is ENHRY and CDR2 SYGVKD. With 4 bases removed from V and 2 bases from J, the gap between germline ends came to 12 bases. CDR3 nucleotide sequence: TGTGCCATCAGTGTGGCAGGGGTCACCTACGAGCAGTACTTC. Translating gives CAISVAGVTYEQYF.